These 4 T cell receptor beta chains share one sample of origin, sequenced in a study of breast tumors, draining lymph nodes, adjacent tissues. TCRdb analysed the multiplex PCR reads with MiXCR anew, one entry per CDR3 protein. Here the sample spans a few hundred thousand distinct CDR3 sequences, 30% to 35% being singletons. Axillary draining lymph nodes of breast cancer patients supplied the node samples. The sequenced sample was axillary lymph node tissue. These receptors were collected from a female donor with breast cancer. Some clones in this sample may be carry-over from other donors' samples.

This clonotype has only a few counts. CDR3 nucleotides: TGTGCCAGCAGGATGCAGGGGGCGCGGCTTGACAATGAGCAGTTCTTC. As protein: CASRMQGARLDNEQFF. This rearrangement joins TRBV28 to TRBJ2-1; 8 nucleotides align to TRBD1. In germline, CDR1 is MDHEN, CDR2 SYDVKM. CDR3 length equals 16 residues. The V segment lost 6 bases and the J segment 5 bases; nucleotides outside the gene matches: 12.

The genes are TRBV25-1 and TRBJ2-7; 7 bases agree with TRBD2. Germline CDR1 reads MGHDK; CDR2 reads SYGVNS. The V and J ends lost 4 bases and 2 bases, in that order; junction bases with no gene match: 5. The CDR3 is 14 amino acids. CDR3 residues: CASSARAGAYEQYF. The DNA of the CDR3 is TGTGCCAGCAGTGCTAGGGCGGGGGCCTACGAGCAGTACTTC.

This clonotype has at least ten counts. The CDR3 DNA reads as TGTGCCAGCAGCAAGGGGACAGATACGCAGTATTTT. Its translation: CASSKGTDTQYF. The rearrangement joins TRBV11-3 to TRBJ2-3; tentatively, D is TRBD1 (5 bases). This CDR3 comprises 12 residues. Germline V gene data show CDR1 as SGHNT and CDR2 as YENEEA. V shed 5 bases and J shed 3 bases, with 6 bases lying between them.

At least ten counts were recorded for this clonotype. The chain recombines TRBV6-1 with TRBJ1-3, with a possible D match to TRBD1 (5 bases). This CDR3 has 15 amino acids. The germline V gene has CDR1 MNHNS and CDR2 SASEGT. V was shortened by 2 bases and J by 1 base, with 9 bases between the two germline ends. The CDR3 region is CASSEYQGSGNTIYF. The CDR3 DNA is TGTGCCAGCAGTGAATATCAGGGTTCTGGAAACACCATATATTTT.